Listed below are T cell receptor beta chains from one sample, sequenced in a study of cytomegalovirus exposure and HLA in healthy donors. Generated by immunoSEQ multiplex PCR, the TCRdb table keeps only in-frame clones and is missing some. The sample includes some 210,000 clones, roughly 80% of them seen just once. The material sequenced was PBMCs. The receptors here all came from a woman aged 18 to 35 in good health and CMV-seronegative. Both conserved end residues are part of each CDR3. The order of the fields is clone size, J gene, D gene, V gene, CDR3 protein, CDR3 DNA. A D gene is named only where the DNA matches it firmly. Clone size appears in some rows only: once, few, many, or a class for an expanded clone.

once,TRBJ1-1,NA,TRBV11-2,CASSPLFEAFF,TGTGCCAGCAGCCCCCTTTTTGAAGCTTTCTTT
NA,TRBJ2-7,TRBD1,TRBV28,CASRGTGSYEQYF,TGTGCCAGCAGGGGGACAGGGTCCTACGAGCAGTACTTC
few,TRBJ2-7,NA,TRBV6-1,CASSEDPGFSLDEQYF,TGTGCCAGCAGTGAGGATCCAGGGTTTAGTCTAGACGAGCAGTACTTC
once,TRBJ2-7,NA,TRBV14,CASSQGKGGYEQYF,TGTGCCAGCAGCCAAGGGAAGGGGGGCTACGAGCAGTACTTC
NA,TRBJ2-7,NA,TRBV18,CASSTSRVYEQYF,TGTGCCAGCTCAACGAGCAGGGTCTACGAGCAGTACTTC
NA,TRBJ2-2,NA,TRBV27,CASSLTARDDTGELFF,TGTGCCAGCAGTCTAACCGCCCGGGATGACACCGGGGAGCTGTTTTTT
NA,TRBJ2-1,NA,TRBV6-6,CASSYQGPYNEQFF,TGTGCCAGCAGTTACCAAGGGCCCTACAATGAGCAGTTCTTC
NA,TRBJ2-1,NA,TRBV9,CASSVAEGNLDYNEQFF,TGTGCCAGCAGCGTGGCAGAGGGGAATTTGGATTACAATGAGCAGTTCTTC
NA,TRBJ2-3,TRBD2,TRBV7-6,CASSLASGVDTQYF,TGTGCCAGCAGCTTAGCCAGCGGGGTAGATACGCAGTATTTT
once,TRBJ2-1,NA,TRBV27,CASVGAYNEQFF,TGTGCCAGTGTAGGGGCCTACAATGAGCAGTTCTTC
few,TRBJ2-5,NA,TRBV5-1,CASSLNQETQYF,TGCGCCAGCAGCTTAAACCAAGAGACCCAGTACTTC
once,TRBJ2-7,NA,TRBV9,CASSEGTGSSYEQYF,TGTGCCAGCAGCGAGGGGACGGGGAGCTCCTACGAGCAGTACTTC
NA,TRBJ2-1,NA,TRBV5-1,CASSLGARGAQGEQFF,TGCGCCAGCAGCTTGGGGGCCCGGGGGGCGCAGGGGGAGCAGTTCTTC
once,TRBJ2-7,TRBD1,TRBV2,CVTRTGGAPYEQYF,TGTGTGACAAGGACAGGGGGCGCGCCCTACGAGCAGTACTTC
NA,TRBJ1-1,NA,TRBV21-1,CASTLRGQGPTEAFF,TGTGCCAGCACCCTAAGGGGACAGGGCCCGACTGAAGCTTTCTTT
NA,TRBJ1-4,TRBD1,TRBV9,CASSPGQGTNEKLFF,TGTGCCAGCAGCCCAGGACAGGGAACTAATGAAAAACTGTTTTTT
NA,TRBJ1-2,NA,TRBV5-1,CASSQSLGTDIYGYTF,TGCGCCAGCAGCCAATCACTCGGGACGGACATCTATGGCTACACCTTC
NA,TRBJ2-5,NA,TRBV14,CASSQEETQYF,TGTGCCAGCAGCCAAGAAGAGACCCAGTACTTC
NA,TRBJ2-7,NA,TRBV9,CASSVSSGPSSYEQYF,TGTGCCAGCAGCGTAAGTTCTGGGCCGAGTTCCTACGAGCAGTACTTC
NA,TRBJ2-7,NA,TRBV7-2,CASSSHPGEYEQYF,TGTGCCAGCAGCTCCCACCCGGGGGAGTACGAGCAGTACTTC
NA,TRBJ2-3,TRBD2,TRBV10-3,CAISGPGLAESTDTQYF,TGTGCCATCAGTGGGCCCGGACTAGCGGAAAGCACAGATACGCAGTATTTT
few,TRBJ1-2,NA,TRBV2,CASSGTNNYGYTF,TGTGCCAGCAGTGGGACAAACAACTATGGCTACACCTTC
NA,TRBJ1-2,TRBD1,TRBV10-3,CATGSDRGGYGYTF,TGTGCCACAGGATCAGACAGGGGAGGATATGGCTACACCTTC
NA,TRBJ2-3,TRBD2,TRBV11-2,CASRPGLAGLTTSTDTQYF,TGTGCCAGCAGACCGGGACTAGCGGGCCTTACCACTAGTACAGATACGCAGTATTTT
NA,TRBJ2-7,TRBD1,TRBV28,CASSFGDRASEQYF,TGTGCCAGCAGTTTCGGCGACAGGGCGAGCGAGCAGTACTTC
NA,TRBJ2-1,NA,TRBV5-8,CASSSSGDEQFF,TGTGCCAGCAGCAGTTCGGGCGATGAGCAGTTCTTC
NA,TRBJ1-1,TRBD1,TRBV6-1,CASRPTGGSEAFF,TGTGCCAGCAGACCGACAGGGGGCTCTGAAGCTTTCTTT
NA,TRBJ1-5,NA,TRBV7-2,CASSLGQPNQPQHF,TGTGCCAGCAGCCTTGGACAGCCCAATCAGCCCCAGCATTTT
NA,TRBJ1-4,NA,TRBV7-9,CASSLGPAGGEKLFF,TGTGCCAGCAGCTTGGGACCTGCCGGGGGTGAAAAACTGTTTTTT
NA,TRBJ1-2,NA,TRBV28,CASKSNYGYTF,TGTGCCAGCAAGTCAAACTATGGCTACACCTTC
NA,TRBJ1-4,NA,TRBV5-1,CASSLTGSLNEKLFF,TGCGCCAGCAGCTTGACCGGGAGCCTTAATGAAAAACTGTTTTTT
NA,TRBJ2-3,TRBD2,TRBV7-3,CASSLGAGESTDTQYF,TGTGCCAGCAGCTTAGGGGCGGGGGAGTCCACAGATACGCAGTATTTT
NA,TRBJ1-1,NA,TRBV6-6,CASSFPENTEAFF,TGTGCCAGCAGTTTTCCAGAGAACACTGAAGCTTTCTTT
NA,TRBJ2-7,NA,TRBV7-2,CASSASATREQYF,TGTGCCAGCAGCGCTTCGGCAACGAGGGAGCAGTACTTC
once,TRBJ2-1,TRBD1,TRBV2,CASSEDRGQQFF,TGTGCCAGCAGTGAGGACAGGGGACAGCAGTTCTTC
NA,TRBJ2-5,NA,TRBV29-1,CSVEDLDRIWFWETQYF,TGCAGCGTTGAAGATCTGGACAGAATCTGGTTTTGGGAGACCCAGTACTTC
few,TRBJ1-1,NA,TRBV2,CASRWVVLGAFF,TGTGCCAGCAGGTGGGTGGTACTTGGAGCTTTCTTT
NA,TRBJ2-1,TRBD2,TRBV27,CASSPRAGVYNEQFF,TGTGCCAGCAGTCCACGGGCGGGGGTTTACAATGAGCAGTTCTTC
NA,TRBJ1-4,NA,TRBV9,CASSGATGRGEKLFF,TGTGCCAGCAGCGGTGCTACAGGGCGAGGTGAAAAACTGTTTTTT
NA,TRBJ2-3,TRBD2,TRBV15,CATSREWGLAGSTDTQYF,TGTGCCACCAGCAGAGAGTGGGGACTAGCGGGGAGCACAGATACGCAGTATTTT
NA,TRBJ2-1,TRBD2,TRBV10-3,CAISASGLAGGRNEQFF,TGTGCCATCAGTGCCTCCGGACTAGCGGGAGGTAGGAATGAGCAGTTCTTC
NA,TRBJ1-6,TRBD1,TRBV27,CASSFRIGQGITGRNSPLHF,TGTGCCAGCAGTTTCCGAATAGGACAGGGGATAACAGGCCGCAATTCACCCCTCCACTTT
NA,TRBJ2-5,NA,TRBV6-6,CASRRGQNQETQYF,TGTGCCAGCAGGCGGGGGCAGAACCAAGAGACCCAGTACTTC
NA,TRBJ2-7,NA,TRBV4-1,CASSPSVGGSYEQYF,TGCGCCAGCAGCCCTTCGGTCGGGGGCTCCTACGAGCAGTACTTC
once,TRBJ1-2,NA,TRBV5-1,CASSLVGEGGYTF,TGCGCCAGCAGCTTGGTCGGGGAAGGGGGCTACACCTTC
NA,TRBJ1-2,TRBD1,TRBV29-1,CSVERRAGGYYTF,TGCAGCGTTGAAAGAAGGGCAGGGGGATACTACACCTTC
NA,TRBJ2-2,TRBD2,TRBV5-1,CASSVRGLAGEDTGELFF,TGCGCCAGCAGCGTTCGAGGACTAGCGGGAGAGGACACCGGGGAGCTGTTTTTT
few,TRBJ2-7,NA,TRBV7-7,CASSLAAGPSYEQYF,TGTGCCAGCAGCTTAGCGGCGGGGCCCTCCTACGAGCAGTACTTC
NA,TRBJ2-3,TRBD2,TRBV27,CASRTSGTDTQYF,TGTGCCAGTCGGACTAGCGGCACAGATACGCAGTATTTT